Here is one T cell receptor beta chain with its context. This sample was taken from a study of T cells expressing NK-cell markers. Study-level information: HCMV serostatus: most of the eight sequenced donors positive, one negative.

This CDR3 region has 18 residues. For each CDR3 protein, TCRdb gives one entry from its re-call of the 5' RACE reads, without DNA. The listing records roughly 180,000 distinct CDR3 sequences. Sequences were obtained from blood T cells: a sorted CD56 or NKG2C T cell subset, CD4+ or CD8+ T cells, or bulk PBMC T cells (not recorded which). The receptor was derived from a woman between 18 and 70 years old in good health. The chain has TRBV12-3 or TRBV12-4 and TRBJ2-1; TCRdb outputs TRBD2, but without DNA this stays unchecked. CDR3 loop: CASSLGLSVSGSYNEQFF.